This is a list of T cell receptor beta chains from one sample in a study of human T cells and chemical hapten exposure. TCRdb recomputed calls from the RACE reads with MiXCR, one row per CDR3 protein. This table has about 40,000 distinct CDR3 sequences, 3% to 4% appearing once. Source: whole blood, taken in connection with sensitization to the hapten diphenylcyclopropenone (DPC). All receptors derive from a man aged 40-50 years with alopecia areata. Some clones in this sample may be carry-over from other donors' samples. The conserved cysteine and the conserved F or W are not part of the CDR3 here. The D gene is left open where the match is weak. For some rows the clone size is stated as once, few or many, or as a class when expanded; others skip it.

clone size | V gene | CDR3 length | D gene | CDR3 protein
many | TRBV25-1 | 10 | - | ASSGGPYEQY
few | TRBV7-3 | 15 | - | ASSSSGPVANTGELF
many | TRBV13 | 12 | - | ASSFRDSGNTIY
many | TRBV4-2 | 13 | TRBD1 | ASSQTGGESTEAF
few | TRBV19 | 11 | - | ASSPANLTPLH
few | TRBV11-2 | 13 | - | ASSLGQGYAYEQY
many | TRBV28 | 9 | - | ASSVNQPQH
many | TRBV6-5 | 11 | - | ASSFNRDSPLH
many | TRBV9 | 14 | - | ASSPSQGANTGELF
many | TRBV30 | 13 | TRBD2 | AWSVPAGTQETQY
many | TRBV5-1 | 14 | - | ASSLAGHGGYNEQF
few | TRBV5-1 | 12 | - | ASSLEGGGHEQY
- | TRBV4-1 | 14 | - | ASSQETRGTVSPLH
many | TRBV27 | 11 | - | ASRTLGNSPLH
many | TRBV6-6 | 10 | - | ASKERAVEQY
many | TRBV7-7 | 14 | TRBD2 | ASSLQAGGPTETQY